One sample yielded the 9 T cell receptor beta chains listed below, sequenced in a study of T cell changes during pregnancy in multiple sclerosis (dated by TCRdb to the late 2010s). The library relied on the immunoSEQ multiplex PCR assay. TCRdb carries this immuneACCESS record with in-frame sequences only. Its versions omit some clonotypes, under half of them owing to an unresolved V gene in the studies checked, with the rest unexplained. This sample is represented by some 74,000 clones; roughly 92% of them were singletons. The ten biggest clones cover about 2.2% of the sample. Sequenced material: peripheral blood, taken before pregnancy. The receptors here all came from a female donor with multiple sclerosis, enrolled in a pregnancy study.

V usage is TRBV10-1 and J usage is TRBJ1-5, with 7 bases that match TRBD1. V lost 7 bases and J lost 3; bases outside the gene matches: 6. This CDR3 spans 14 amino acids. Germline V gives CDR1 WNHNN, CDR2 SYGVQD (reference sequence). This chain's CDR3 is CASILTGINQPQHF. CDR3 DNA: TGCGCCAGCATCCTGACAGGGATCAATCAGCCCCAGCATTTT.

This clone was seen more than once but under ten times. The rearrangement joins TRBV21-1 to TRBJ1-5; TRBD1, the table's D call, was not compared with the DNA. TRBV21-1 is marked as a pseudogene. The CDR3 length is 15 residues. CDR3 bases: TGTGCCAGCACGCACGAGACAGGCCCCCGGACGCCCCAGCATTTT. It codes for CASTHETGPRTPQHF.

In this sample, this clone turned up once. This chain connects TRBV7-2 to TRBJ2-3; maybe TRBD1 (6 bases). The germline V and J ends were trimmed by 1 base and 6 bases, with 17 bases remaining between them. The CDR3 has 16 amino acids. Germline lookup yields CDR1 SGHTA and CDR2 FQGNSA. The CDR3 loop reads CASSLVGTSSLDTQYF. The CDR3 DNA is TGTGCCAGCAGCTTAGTGGGGACATCCTCCTTGGATACGCAGTATTTT.

V usage is TRBV29-1 and J usage is TRBJ1-1, with D perhaps TRBD1 (6 bases). The V and J ends lost 4 bases and 5 bases respectively, with 8 bases between them. Germline V CDR1 and CDR2: SQVTM, ANQGSEA. The CDR3 spans 11 residues. The CDR3 region is CSVVGTTEAFF. The DNA for the CDR3 is TGCAGCGTTGTCGGGACAACTGAAGCTTTCTTT.

The chain joins TRBV19 to TRBJ2-1; 9 positions agree with TRBD1. J was trimmed by 8 bases and V by 5 bases; bases with no gene match: 13. This CDR3 has 16 amino acids. Germline loops: CDR1 LNHDA, CDR2 SQIVND (reference sequence). Here the CDR3 reads CASSPGTGILPDEQFF. The CDR3, as DNA: TGTGCCAGTAGTCCAGGGACAGGGATCCTCCCCGATGAGCAGTTCTTC.

This clone was observed once. The chain couples TRBV6-8 to TRBJ2-7; D remains ambiguous. The CDR3 sequence is 15 residues long. V was shortened by 8 bases and J by 6 bases, with 23 bases between the two germline ends. From germline, CDR1 is MNHGY and CDR2 SAAAGT. CDR3 protein: CASLRATGRSPEQYF. DNA of the CDR3: TGTGCCAGCTTACGAGCGACTGGTAGATCCCCCGAGCAGTACTTC.

The V call is TRBV5-1, the J call TRBJ2-3, with 12 bases aligning to TRBD2. Trimming took 0 bases from V and 1 from J; bases not matched to a gene: 0. The CDR3 length is 16 residues. Per the germline V gene, CDR1 is SGHRS and CDR2 is YFSETQ. In DNA, the CDR3 is TGCGCCAGCAGCTTGGGACTAGCGGGGGGCACAGATACGCAGTATTTT. Translating gives CASSLGLAGGTDTQYF.

This clone was counted a single time. The rearrangement uses TRBV6-5 and TRBJ2-1; TRBD2 might be the D (5 bases). Trimming took off 5 bases at V and 6 bases at J, with 17 bases between the two ends. The germline gives CDR1 MNHEY, CDR2 SVGAGI. This CDR3 is built from 15 residues. CDR3 in amino acids: CASSRETRTLNEQFF. The CDR3 DNA sequence: TGTGCCAGCAGTAGAGAAACTAGAACCCTCAATGAGCAGTTCTTC.

This sequence joins TRBV10-3 and TRBJ2-5, with 7 positions matching TRBD1. The CDR3 is 14 amino acids. Losses at the gene ends were 2 bases for V and 3 bases for J; bases not matched to a gene: 3. Germline V gene data show CDR1 as ENHRY and CDR2 as SYGVKD. The CDR3 is CAISEPGGEETQYF. The CDR3 coding sequence is TGTGCCATCAGTGAGCCAGGGGGTGAAGAGACCCAGTACTTC.